This record covers a single TCR beta chain. This entry belongs to a study of blood T cell repertoires in COVID-19. Looked up from germline, CDR1 is SGHDT and CDR2 is YYEEEE. V shed 0 bases and J shed 2 bases, with 7 bases lying between them. The CDR3 length is 14 residues. Participant ages covered about 18 to 95 years across 20 to 25 US areas. How the authors handled the data: Reference gene primer amplification gave nucleated cell count estimates. Libraries were prepared by immunoSEQ multiplex PCR; TCRdb keeps only in-frame clonotypes and omits some of them. V and J calls and clone size are given by that table; D and trimming were obtained from the DNA. The data hold about 160,000 clones, with more than 65% observed a single time.

The source of this sequence is a man in his 60s who had recovered from COVID-19. The chain combines TRBV5-6 with TRBJ2-3; D unclear. The sample consisted of PBMCs or T cells enriched from blood (not recorded which). CDR3 nucleotides: TGTGCCAGCAGCTTGGCGAGTGACACAGATACGCAGTATTTT. It yields the protein CASSLASDTDTQYF. Using reference TRBV5-6 and TRBJ2-3 for the parts outside the CDR3, the full variable domain is DAGVTQSPTHLIKTRGQQVTLRCSPKSGHDTVSWYQQALGQGPQFIFQYYEEEERQRGNFPDRFSGHQFPNYSSELNVNALLLGDSALYLCASSLASDTDTQYFGPGTRLTVL.